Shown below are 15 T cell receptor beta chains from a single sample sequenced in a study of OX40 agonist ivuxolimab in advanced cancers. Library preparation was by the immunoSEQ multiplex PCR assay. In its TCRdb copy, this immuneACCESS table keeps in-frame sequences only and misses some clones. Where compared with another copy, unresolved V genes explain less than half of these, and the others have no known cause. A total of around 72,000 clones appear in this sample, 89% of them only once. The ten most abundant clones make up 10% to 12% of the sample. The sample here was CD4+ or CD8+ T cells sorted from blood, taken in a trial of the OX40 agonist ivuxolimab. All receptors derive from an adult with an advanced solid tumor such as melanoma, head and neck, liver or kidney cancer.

CDR3 coding DNA: TGCGCCAGCAGCCAAGATCCAGGGGAGGGGGAGACCCAGTACTTC. Protein product: CASSQDPGEGETQYF. The chain carries TRBV4-1 and TRBJ2-5; maybe TRBD2 (7 bases). The CDR3 is 15 residues long. Trimming left V 0 bases short and J 5 bases short, with 13 bases between. Germline CDR1 is MGHRA and CDR2 is YSYEKL.

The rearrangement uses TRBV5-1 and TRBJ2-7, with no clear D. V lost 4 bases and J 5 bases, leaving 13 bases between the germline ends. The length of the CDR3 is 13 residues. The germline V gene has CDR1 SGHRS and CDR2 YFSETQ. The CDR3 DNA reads TGCGCCAGCAGCGTCATGGGGTCCAACGAGCAGTACTTC. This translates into CASSVMGSNEQYF.

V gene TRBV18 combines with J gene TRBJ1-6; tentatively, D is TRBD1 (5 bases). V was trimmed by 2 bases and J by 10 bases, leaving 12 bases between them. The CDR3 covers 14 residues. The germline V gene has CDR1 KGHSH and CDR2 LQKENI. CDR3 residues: CASSPEGEGSPLHF. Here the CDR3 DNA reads TGTGCCAGCTCACCAGAAGGGGAGGGATCACCCCTCCACTTT.

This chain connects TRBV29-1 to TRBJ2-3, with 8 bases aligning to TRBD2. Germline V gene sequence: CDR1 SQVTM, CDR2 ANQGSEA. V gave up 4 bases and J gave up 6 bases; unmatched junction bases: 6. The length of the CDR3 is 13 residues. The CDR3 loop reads CSVGRGLVDTQYF. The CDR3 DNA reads TGCAGCGTTGGGAGGGGACTAGTGGATACGCAGTATTTT.

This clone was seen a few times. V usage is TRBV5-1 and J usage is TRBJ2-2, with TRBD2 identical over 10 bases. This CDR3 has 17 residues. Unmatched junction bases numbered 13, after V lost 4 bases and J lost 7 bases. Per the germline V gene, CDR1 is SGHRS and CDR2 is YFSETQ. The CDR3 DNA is TGCGCCAGCAGCCGTACTAGCGGGATGGTTCGTAACGGGGAGCTGTTTTTT. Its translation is CASSRTSGMVRNGELFF.

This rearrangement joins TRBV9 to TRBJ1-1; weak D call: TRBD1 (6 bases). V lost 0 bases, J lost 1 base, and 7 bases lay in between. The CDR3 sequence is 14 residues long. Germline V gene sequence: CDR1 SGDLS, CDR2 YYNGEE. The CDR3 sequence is CASSVGGQNTEAFF. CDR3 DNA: TGTGCCAGCAGCGTAGGGGGGCAGAACACTGAAGCTTTCTTT.

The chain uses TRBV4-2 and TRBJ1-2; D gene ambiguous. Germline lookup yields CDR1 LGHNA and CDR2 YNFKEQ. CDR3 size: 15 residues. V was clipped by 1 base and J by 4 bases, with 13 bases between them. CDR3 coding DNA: TGTGCCAGCAGCCAAGCCTCTCTGGGCCCCTATGGCTACACCTTC. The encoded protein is CASSQASLGPYGYTF.

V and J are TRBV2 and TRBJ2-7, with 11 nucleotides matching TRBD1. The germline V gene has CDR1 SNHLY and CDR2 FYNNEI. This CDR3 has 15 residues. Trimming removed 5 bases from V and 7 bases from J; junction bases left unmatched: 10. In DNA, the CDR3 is TGTGCCAGCAGTAACCTTGGACAGGGGGCTAGGGAGCAGTACTTC. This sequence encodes CASSNLGQGAREQYF.

In nucleotides, the CDR3 is TGCGCCAGCAGCTATACAGGGGGCGTCTATGGCTACACCTTC. It translates to CASSYTGGVYGYTF. The gene calls are TRBV5-1 and TRBJ1-2, with 9 bases identical to TRBD1. The CDR3 is 14 amino acids. Germline trimming cut 3 bases from V and 4 bases from J; bases unmatched to any gene: 4. The V gene's germline CDR1 is SGHRS and CDR2 YFSETQ.

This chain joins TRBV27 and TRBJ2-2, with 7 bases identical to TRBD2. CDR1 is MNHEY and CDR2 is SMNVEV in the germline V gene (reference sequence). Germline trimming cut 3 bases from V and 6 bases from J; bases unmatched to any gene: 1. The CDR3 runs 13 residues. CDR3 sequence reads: CASSFRGAGELFF. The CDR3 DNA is TGTGCCAGCAGTTTTCGGGGGGCCGGGGAGCTGTTTTTT.

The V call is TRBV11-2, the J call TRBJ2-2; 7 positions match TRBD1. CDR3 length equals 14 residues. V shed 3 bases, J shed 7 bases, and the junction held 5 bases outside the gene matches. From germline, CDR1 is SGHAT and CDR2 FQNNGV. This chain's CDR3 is CASSFPPGGGELFF. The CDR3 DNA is TGTGCCAGCAGCTTTCCCCCAGGGGGCGGGGAGCTGTTTTTT.

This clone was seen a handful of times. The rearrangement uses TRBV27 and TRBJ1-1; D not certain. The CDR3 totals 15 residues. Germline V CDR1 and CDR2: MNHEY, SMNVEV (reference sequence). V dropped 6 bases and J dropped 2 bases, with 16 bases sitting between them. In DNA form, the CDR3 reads TGTGCCAGCAGGTCCCGCCCGGGCGAAAACACTGAAGCTTTCTTT. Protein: CASRSRPGENTEAFF.

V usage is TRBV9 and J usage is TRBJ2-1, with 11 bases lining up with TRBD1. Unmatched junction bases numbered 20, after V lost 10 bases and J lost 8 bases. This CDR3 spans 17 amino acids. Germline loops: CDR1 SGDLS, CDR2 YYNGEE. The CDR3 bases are TGTGCCTCCGACCGCGGGACAGGGGGGGCGTTAGCCCATGAGCAGTTCTTC. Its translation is CASDRGTGGALAHEQFF.

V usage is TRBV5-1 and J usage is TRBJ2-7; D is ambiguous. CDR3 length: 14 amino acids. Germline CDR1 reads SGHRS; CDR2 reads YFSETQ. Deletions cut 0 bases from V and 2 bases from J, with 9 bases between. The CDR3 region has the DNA TGCGCCAGCAGCTTGGGGTTAGCTCCCTACGAGCAGTACTTC. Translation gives CASSLGLAPYEQYF.

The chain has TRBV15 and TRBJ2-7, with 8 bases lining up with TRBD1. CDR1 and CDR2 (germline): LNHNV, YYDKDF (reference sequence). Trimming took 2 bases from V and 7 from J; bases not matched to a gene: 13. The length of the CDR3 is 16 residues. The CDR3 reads CATSRTEDRARREQYF. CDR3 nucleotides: TGTGCCACCAGCAGAACCGAGGACAGGGCTCGAAGGGAGCAGTACTTC.